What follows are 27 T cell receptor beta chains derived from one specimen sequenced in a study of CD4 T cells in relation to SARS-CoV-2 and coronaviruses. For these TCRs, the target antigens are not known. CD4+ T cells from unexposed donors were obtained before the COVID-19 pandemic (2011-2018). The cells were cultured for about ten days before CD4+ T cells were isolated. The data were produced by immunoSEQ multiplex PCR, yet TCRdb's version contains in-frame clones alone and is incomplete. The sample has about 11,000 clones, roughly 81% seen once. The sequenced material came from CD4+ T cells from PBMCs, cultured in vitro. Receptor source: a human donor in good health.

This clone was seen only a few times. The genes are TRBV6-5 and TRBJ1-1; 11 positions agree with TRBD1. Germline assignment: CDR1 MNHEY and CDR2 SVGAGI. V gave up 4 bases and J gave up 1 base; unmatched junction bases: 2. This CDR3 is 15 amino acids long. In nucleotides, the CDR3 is TGTGCCAGCAGTTTAGGACAGGGGGCGAACACTGAAGCTTTCTTT. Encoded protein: CASSLGQGANTEAFF.

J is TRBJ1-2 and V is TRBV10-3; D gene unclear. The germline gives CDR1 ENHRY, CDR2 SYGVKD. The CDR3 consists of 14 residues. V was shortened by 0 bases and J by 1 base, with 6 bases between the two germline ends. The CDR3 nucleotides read TGTGCCATCAGTGAGTCCAACCTTAACTATGGCTACACCTTC. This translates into CAISESNLNYGYTF.

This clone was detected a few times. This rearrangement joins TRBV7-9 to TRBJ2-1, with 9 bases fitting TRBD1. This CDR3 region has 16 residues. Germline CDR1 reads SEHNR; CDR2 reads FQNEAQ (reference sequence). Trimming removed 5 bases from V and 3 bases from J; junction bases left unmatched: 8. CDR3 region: CASSLRQGVHYNEQFF. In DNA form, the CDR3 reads TGTGCCAGCAGCCTACGACAGGGGGTCCACTACAATGAGCAGTTCTTC.

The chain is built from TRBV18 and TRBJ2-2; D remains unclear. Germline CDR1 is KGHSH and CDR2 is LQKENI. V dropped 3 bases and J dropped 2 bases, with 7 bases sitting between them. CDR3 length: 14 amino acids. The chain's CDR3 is CASSPSENTGELFF. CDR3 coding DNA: TGTGCCAGCTCACCGAGCGAAAACACCGGGGAGCTGTTTTTT. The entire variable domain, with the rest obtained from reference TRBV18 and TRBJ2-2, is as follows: NAGVMQNPRHLVRRRGQEARLRCSPMKGHSHVYWYRQLPEEGLKFMVYLQKENIIDESGMPKERFSAEFPKEGPSILRIQQVVRGDSAAYFCASSPSENTGELFFGEGSRLTVL.

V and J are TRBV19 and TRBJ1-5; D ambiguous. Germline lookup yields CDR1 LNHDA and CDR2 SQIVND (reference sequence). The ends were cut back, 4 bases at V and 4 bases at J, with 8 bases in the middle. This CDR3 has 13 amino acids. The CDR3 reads CASSTDLNQPQHF. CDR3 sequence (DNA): TGTGCCAGTAGTACGGACCTTAATCAGCCCCAGCATTTT.

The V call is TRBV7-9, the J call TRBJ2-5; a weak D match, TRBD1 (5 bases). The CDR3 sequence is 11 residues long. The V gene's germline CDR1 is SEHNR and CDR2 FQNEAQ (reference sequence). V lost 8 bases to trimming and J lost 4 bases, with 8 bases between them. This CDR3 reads CASGAGETQYF. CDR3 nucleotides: TGTGCCAGCGGGGCAGGAGAGACCCAGTACTTC. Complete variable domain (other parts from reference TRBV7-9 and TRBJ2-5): DTGVSQNPRHKITKRGQNVTFRCDPISEHNRLYWYRQTLGQGPEFLTYFQNEAQLEKSRLLSDRFSAERPKGSFSTLEIQRTEQGDSAMYLCASGAGETQYFGPGTRLLVL.

CDR3 sequence (DNA): TGTGCCAGCAGCTACCCGACTAGCGGGAGGACTAACACCGGGGAGCTGTTTTTT. Encoded protein: CASSYPTSGRTNTGELFF. This chain links TRBV7-9 with TRBJ2-2, with 13 nucleotides matching TRBD2. V lost 4 bases to trimming and J lost 2 bases; unmatched junction nucleotides: 7. CDR3 length: 18 residues. CDR1 and CDR2 from the germline V gene are SEHNR and FQNEAQ (reference sequence).

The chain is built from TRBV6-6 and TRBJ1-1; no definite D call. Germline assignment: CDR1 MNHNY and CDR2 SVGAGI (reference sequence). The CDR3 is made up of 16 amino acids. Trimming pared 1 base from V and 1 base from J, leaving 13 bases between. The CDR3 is CASSYYPAEENTEAFF. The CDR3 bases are TGTGCCAGCAGTTACTACCCAGCCGAAGAGAACACTGAAGCTTTCTTT.

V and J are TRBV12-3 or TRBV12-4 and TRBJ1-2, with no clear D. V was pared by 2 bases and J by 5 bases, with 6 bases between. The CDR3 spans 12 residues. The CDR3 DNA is TGTGCCAGCAGTTTACGAGAGTATGGCTACACCTTC. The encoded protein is CASSLREYGYTF.

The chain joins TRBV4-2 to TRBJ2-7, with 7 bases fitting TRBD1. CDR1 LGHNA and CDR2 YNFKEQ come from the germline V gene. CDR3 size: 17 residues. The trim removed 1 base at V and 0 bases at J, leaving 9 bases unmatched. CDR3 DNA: TGTGCCAGCAGCCAAGTAAGTTCGGGACAGAGCTCCTACGAGCAGTACTTC. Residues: CASSQVSSGQSSYEQYF.

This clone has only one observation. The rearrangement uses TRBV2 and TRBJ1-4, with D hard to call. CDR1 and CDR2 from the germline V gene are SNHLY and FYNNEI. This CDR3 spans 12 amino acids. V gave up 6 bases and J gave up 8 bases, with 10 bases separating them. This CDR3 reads CASSLGQEKLFF. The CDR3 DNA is TGTGCCAGCAGCCTCGGTCAGGAAAAACTGTTTTTT. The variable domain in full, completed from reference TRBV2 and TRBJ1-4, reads EPEVTQTPSHQVTQMGQEVILRCVPISNHLYFYWYRQILGQKVEFLVSFYNNEISEKSEIFDDQFSVERPDGSNFTLKIRSTKLEDSAMYFCASSLGQEKLFFGSGTQLSVL.

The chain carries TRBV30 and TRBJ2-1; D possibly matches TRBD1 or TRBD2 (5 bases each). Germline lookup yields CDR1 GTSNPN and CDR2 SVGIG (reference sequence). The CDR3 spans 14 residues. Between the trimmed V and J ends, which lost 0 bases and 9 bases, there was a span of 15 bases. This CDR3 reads CAWSVSGGRSEQFF. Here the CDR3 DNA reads TGTGCCTGGAGTGTCAGTGGGGGACGGAGTGAGCAGTTCTTC.

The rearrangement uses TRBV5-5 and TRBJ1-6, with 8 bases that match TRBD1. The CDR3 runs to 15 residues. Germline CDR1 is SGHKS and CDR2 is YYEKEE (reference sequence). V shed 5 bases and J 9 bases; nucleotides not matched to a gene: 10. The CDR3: CASSPRQGMGSPLHF. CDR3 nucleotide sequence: TGTGCCAGCAGTCCTAGACAGGGGATGGGTTCACCCCTCCACTTT.

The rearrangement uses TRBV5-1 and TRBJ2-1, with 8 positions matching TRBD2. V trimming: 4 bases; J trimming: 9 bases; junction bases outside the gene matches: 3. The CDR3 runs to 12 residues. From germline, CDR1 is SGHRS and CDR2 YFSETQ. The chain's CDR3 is CASSITSGEQFF. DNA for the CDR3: TGCGCCAGCAGCATTACTAGCGGTGAGCAGTTCTTC.

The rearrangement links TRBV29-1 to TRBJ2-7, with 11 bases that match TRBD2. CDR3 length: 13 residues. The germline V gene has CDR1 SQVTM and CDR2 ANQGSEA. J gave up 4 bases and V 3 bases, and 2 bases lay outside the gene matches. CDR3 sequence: CSVDTSGSYEQYF. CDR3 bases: TGCAGCGTTGATACTAGCGGGAGTTACGAGCAGTACTTC.

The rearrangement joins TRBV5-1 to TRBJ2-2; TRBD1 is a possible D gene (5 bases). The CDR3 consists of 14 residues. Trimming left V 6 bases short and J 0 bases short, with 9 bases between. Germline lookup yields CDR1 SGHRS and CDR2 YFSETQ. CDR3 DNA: TGCGCCAGCACCAGGGAATCGAACACCGGGGAGCTGTTTTTT. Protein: CASTRESNTGELFF.

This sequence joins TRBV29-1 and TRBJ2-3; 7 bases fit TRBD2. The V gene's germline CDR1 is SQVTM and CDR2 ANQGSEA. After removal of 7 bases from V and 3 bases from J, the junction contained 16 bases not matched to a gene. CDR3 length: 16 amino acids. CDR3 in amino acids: CSANGDFAGVTDTQYF. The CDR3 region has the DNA TGCAGCGCTAACGGCGATTTCGCGGGAGTAACAGATACGCAGTATTTT.

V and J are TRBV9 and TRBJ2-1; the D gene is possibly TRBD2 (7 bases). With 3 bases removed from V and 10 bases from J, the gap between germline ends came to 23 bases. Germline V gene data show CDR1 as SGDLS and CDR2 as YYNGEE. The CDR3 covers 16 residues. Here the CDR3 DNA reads TGTGCCAGCAGCGCCTCCGGGGGGCCCGGATTTGGCGAGCAGTTCTTC. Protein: CASSASGGPGFGEQFF.

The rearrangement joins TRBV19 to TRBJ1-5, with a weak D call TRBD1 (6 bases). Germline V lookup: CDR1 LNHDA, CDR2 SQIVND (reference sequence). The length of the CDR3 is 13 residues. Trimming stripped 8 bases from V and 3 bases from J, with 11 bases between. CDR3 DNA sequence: TGTGCCAGTGGACAGCGCTCCAATCAGCCCCAGCATTTT. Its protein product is CASGQRSNQPQHF.

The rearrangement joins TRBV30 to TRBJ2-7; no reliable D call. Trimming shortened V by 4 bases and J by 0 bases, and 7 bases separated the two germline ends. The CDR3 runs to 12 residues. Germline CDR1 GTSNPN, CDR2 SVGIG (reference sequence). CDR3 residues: CAWMVSSYEQYF. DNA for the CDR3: TGTGCCTGGATGGTCAGCTCCTACGAGCAGTACTTC.

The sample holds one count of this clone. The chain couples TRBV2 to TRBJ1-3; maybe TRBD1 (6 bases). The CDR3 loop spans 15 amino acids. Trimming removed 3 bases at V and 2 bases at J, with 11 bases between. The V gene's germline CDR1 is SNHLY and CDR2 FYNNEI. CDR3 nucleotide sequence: TGTGCCAGCAGTGAGTTCGGGGGGCCTGGAAACACCATATATTTT. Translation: CASSEFGGPGNTIYF.

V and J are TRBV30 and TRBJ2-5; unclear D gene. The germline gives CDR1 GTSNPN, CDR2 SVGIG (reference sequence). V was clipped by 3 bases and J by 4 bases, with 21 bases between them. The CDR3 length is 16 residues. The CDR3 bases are TGTGCCTGGAGCCTCGGATCATTTGGTGGTCGAGAGACCCAGTACTTC. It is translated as CAWSLGSFGGRETQYF.

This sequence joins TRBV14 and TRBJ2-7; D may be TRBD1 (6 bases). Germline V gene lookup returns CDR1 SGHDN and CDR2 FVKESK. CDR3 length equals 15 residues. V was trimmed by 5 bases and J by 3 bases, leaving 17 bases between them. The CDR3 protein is CASSLGLRGHYEQYF. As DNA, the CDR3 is TGTGCCAGCAGCTTAGGCCTCAGGGGACACTACGAGCAGTACTTC.

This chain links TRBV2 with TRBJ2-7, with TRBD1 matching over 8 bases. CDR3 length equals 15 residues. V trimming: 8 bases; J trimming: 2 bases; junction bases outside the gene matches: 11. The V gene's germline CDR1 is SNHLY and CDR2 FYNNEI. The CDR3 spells CASWSGTGQTYEQYF. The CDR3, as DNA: TGTGCCAGCTGGTCCGGGACAGGTCAGACCTACGAGCAGTACTTC.

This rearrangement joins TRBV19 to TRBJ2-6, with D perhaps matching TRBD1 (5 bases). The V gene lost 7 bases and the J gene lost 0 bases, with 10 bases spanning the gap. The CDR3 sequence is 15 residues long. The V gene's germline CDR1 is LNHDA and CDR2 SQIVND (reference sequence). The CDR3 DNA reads TGTGCCAGTACCCCAAGGGGCTCTGGGGCCAACGTCCTGACTTTC. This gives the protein CASTPRGSGANVLTF.

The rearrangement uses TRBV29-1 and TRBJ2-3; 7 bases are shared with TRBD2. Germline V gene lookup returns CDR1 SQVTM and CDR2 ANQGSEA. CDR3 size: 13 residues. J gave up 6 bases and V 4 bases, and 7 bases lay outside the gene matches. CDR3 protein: CSVGVGGTDTQYF. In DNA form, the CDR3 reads TGCAGCGTTGGGGTGGGGGGGACTGATACGCAGTATTTT.

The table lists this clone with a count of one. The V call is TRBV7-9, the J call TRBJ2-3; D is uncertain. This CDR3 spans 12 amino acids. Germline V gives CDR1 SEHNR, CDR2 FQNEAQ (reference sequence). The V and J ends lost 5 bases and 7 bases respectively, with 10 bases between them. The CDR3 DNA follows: TGTGCCAGCAGCCTAGACGCCTATACGCAGTATTTT. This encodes CASSLDAYTQYF.